The text below deals with one T cell receptor (beta chain). Its cognate antigen is unknown. Treatment given: some 19 received Ad26.COV2.S at low or high dose, single or two shots; about 5 received placebo; per-sample allocation not given. The investigators took samples on day 63 after the first vaccine or placebo injection. This person who donated was an adult of 18-55 years in Boston. The data are from a study of Ad26.COV2.S vaccination and SARS-CoV-2 variants. Study at large: The vaccine Ad26.COV2.S was put into the muscle once, or twice with 56 days between. The study's findings and limits: The TCR breadth and depth analyses may have produced an underestimate of total T cell responses. Compared with placebo recipients, vaccine recipients had higher spike-specific TCR breadth.

CDR3 length equals 16 residues. V was shortened by 4 bases and J by 0 bases, with 13 bases between the two germline ends. Per the germline V gene, CDR1 is MNHEY and CDR2 is SVGEGT. Measured with immunoSEQ multiplex PCR; TCRdb has only the in-frame clones, and not every one. Of 300,000 to 400,000 clones listed, around 84% are singletons. The material was peripheral blood, obtained in a trial of Ad26.COV2.S vaccine versus placebo. This receptor was identified in a person aged 18-60 years who received the Ad26.COV2.S COVID-19 vaccine or a placebo. The rearrangement uses TRBV6-2 or TRBV6-3 and TRBJ2-4, with D perhaps matching TRBD2 (6 bases). The CDR3 protein is CASSSGGEVAKNIQYF. CDR3 nucleotides: TGTGCCAGCAGTTCTGGCGGGGAGGTAGCCAAAAACATTCAGTACTTC.